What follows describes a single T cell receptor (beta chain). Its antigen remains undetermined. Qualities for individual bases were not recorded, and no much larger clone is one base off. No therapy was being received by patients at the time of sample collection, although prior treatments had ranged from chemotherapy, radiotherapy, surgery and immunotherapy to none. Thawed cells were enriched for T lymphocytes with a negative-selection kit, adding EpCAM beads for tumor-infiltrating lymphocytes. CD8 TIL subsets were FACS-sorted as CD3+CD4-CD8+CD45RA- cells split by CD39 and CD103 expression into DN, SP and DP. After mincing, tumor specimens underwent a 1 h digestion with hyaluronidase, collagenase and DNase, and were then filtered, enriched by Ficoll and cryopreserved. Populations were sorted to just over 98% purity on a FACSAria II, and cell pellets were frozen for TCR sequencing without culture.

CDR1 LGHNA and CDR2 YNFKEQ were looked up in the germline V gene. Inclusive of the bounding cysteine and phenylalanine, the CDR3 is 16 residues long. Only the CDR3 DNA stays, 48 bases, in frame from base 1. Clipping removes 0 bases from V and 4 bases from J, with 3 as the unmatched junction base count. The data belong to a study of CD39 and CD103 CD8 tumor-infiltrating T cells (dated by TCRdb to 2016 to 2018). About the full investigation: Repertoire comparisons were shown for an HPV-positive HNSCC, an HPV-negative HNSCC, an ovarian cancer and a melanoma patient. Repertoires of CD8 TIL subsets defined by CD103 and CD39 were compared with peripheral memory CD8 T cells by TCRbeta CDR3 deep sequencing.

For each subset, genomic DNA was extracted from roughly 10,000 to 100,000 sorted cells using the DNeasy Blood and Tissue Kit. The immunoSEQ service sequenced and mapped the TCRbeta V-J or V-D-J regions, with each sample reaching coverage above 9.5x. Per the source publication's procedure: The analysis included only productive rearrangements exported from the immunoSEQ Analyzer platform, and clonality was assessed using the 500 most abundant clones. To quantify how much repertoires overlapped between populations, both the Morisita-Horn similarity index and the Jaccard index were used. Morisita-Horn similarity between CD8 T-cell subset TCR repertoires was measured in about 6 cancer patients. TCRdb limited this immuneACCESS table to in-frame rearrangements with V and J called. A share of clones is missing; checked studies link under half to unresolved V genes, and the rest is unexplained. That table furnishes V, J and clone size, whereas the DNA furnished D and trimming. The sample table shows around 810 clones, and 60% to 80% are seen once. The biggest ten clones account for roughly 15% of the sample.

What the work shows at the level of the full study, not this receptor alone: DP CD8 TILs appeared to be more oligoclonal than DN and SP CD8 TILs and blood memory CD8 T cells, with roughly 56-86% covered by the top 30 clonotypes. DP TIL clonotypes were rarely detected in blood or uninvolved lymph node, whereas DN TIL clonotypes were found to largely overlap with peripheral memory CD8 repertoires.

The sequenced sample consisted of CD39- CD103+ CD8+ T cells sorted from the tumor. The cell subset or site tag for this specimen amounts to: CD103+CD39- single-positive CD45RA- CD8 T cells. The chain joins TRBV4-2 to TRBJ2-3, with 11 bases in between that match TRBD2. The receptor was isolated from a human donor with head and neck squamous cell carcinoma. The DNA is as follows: TGTGCCAGCAGCCAAGATCTAGCGGGGGGCTCAGATACGCAGTATTTT. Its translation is CASSQDLAGGSDTQYF.